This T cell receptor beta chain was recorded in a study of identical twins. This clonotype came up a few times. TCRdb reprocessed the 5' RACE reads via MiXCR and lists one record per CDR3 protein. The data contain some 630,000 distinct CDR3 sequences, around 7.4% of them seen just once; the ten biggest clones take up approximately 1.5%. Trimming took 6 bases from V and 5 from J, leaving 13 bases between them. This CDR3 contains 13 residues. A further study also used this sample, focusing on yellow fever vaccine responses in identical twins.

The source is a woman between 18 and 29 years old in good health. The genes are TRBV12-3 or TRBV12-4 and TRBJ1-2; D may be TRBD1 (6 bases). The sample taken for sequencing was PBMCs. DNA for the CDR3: TGTGCCAGCAGAACCCGACAGGATTATGGCTACACCTTC. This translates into CASRTRQDYGYTF.